These 11 T cell receptor beta chains share one sample of origin, sequenced in a study of T cell clonotyping in hematopoietic cell transplantation. Some clones are missing from TCRdb's copy, which holds only in-frame ones; the method was immunoSEQ multiplex PCR. Of under 2,000 clones listed, approximately 90% are singletons. The specimen comprised PBMCs, sampled at the time of graft-versus-host disease after allogeneic stem cell transplant. These receptor sequences come from a young adult male patient who had an allogeneic stem cell transplant from a related donor, so the T cells may come from the graft donor. Some clones in this sample may be carry-over from other donors' samples.

About this clone itself: One end of the junction does not line up with germline, which may come from a read error. The chain links TRBV7-7 to TRBJ2-2; the match to TRBD2 covers 8 bases. The CDR3 covers 15 residues. Germline CDR1 reads SSHAT; CDR2 reads FNYEAQ (reference sequence). The CDR3 spells CASSLSGSHTGELFF. The CDR3 nucleotides are TGTGCTAGCAGCTTAAGCGGGAGTCACACCGGGGAGCTGTTTTTT.

V gene TRBV4-2 combines with J gene TRBJ2-6; tentative D call: TRBD2 (5 bases). The germline gives CDR1 LGHNA, CDR2 YNFKEQ. V was clipped by 0 bases and J by 1 base, with 7 bases between them. The CDR3 runs 16 residues. The CDR3 region is CASSQERASGANVLTF. CDR3 DNA sequence: TGTGCCAGCAGCCAAGAGAGGGCATCTGGGGCCAACGTCCTGACTTTC.

The chain is built from TRBV9 and TRBJ2-7; 12 nucleotides align to TRBD2. V lost 4 bases, J lost 5 bases, and 10 bases stayed unmatched. The CDR3 contains 16 residues. Germline V CDR1 and CDR2: SGDLS, YYNGEE. CDR3 bases: TGTGCCAGCAGCCCCCGGACTAGCGGGGCTTCTGACGAGCAGTACTTC. It specifies CASSPRTSGASDEQYF.

The genes are TRBV7-9 and TRBJ2-7; D perhaps matches TRBD1 (6 bases). The CDR3 is 14 amino acids. V lost 7 bases, J lost 5 bases, and 18 bases lay in between. In germline, CDR1 is SEHNR, CDR2 FQNEAQ (reference sequence). As DNA, the CDR3 is TGTGCCAGCACCGTAGGGCAGGGGCCCCACGAGCAGTACTTC. Translated: CASTVGQGPHEQYF.

The V call is TRBV5-6, the J call TRBJ1-4, with D tentatively TRBD1 (5 bases). This CDR3 spans 14 amino acids. The V end was cut by 4 bases, the J end by 7 bases, with 14 bases between. The V gene's germline CDR1 is SGHDT and CDR2 YYEEEE. Here the CDR3 reads CASSGAWAGEKLFF. The CDR3 DNA reads as TGTGCCAGCAGCGGGGCGTGGGCCGGTGAAAAACTGTTTTTT.

This clone was observed a few times. The chain has TRBV5-4 and TRBJ1-2, with D uncertain. Germline CDR1 is SGHNT and CDR2 is YYREEE (reference sequence). The germline V and J ends were trimmed by 0 bases and 5 bases, with 11 bases remaining between them. The CDR3 spans 14 residues. Here the CDR3 DNA reads TGTGCCAGCAGCTTGGGGGATAGGGAGTATGGCTACACCTTC. It is translated as CASSLGDREYGYTF. The full variable domain, with the rest looked up from reference TRBV5-4 and TRBJ1-2, is ETGVTQSPTHLIKTRGQQVTLRCSSQSGHNTVSWYQQALGQGPQFIFQYYREEENGRGNFPPRFSGLQFPNYSSELNVNALELDDSALYLCASSLGDREYGYTFGSGTRLTVV.

This chain joins TRBV19 and TRBJ1-3, with TRBD1 as a possible D gene (5 bases). Germline V gives CDR1 LNHDA, CDR2 SQIVND (reference sequence). Trimming removed 6 bases at V and 0 bases at J, with 18 bases between. CDR3 size: 17 residues. CDR3 nucleotide sequence: TGTGCCAGTAGGAAGCTAGGGGACTCCGACTCTGGAAACACCATATATTTT. This translates into CASRKLGDSDSGNTIYF.

The rearrangement uses TRBV4-1 and TRBJ1-6, with TRBD1 matching over 7 bases. The germline V gene encodes CDR1 MGHRA and CDR2 YSYEKL. The CDR3 runs to 18 residues. Trimming cost V 0 bases and J 4 bases; bases outside gene matches: 9. The CDR3 here is CASSQDGDSFFYNSPLHF. The CDR3 bases are TGCGCCAGCAGCCAAGATGGGGACAGTTTCTTTTATAATTCACCCCTCCACTTT.

V and J are TRBV7-9 and TRBJ1-4; TRBD1 matches at 8 bases. Germline V lookup: CDR1 SEHNR, CDR2 FQNEAQ (reference sequence). The CDR3 sequence is 18 residues long. Germline trimming cut 10 bases from V and 0 bases from J; bases unmatched to any gene: 16. The CDR3 loop is CAIPGPTGASATNEKLFF. The DNA of the CDR3 is TGTGCCATTCCTGGCCCGACAGGGGCCTCTGCAACTAATGAAAAACTGTTTTTT.

The rearrangement links TRBV6-5 to TRBJ2-7; D might be TRBD2 (5 bases). With 4 bases removed from V and 2 bases from J, the gap between germline ends came to 15 bases. Germline values: CDR1 MNHEY, CDR2 SVGAGI. The CDR3 extends over 15 amino acids. The CDR3 region has the DNA TGTGCCAGCAGTTTCGAGGGAACTTCTGCCTACGAGCAGTACTTC. Its protein product is CASSFEGTSAYEQYF.

The rearrangement links TRBV30 to TRBJ2-1; 8 bases fit TRBD2. CDR1 and CDR2 from the germline V gene are GTSNPN and SVGIG (reference sequence). The CDR3 loop spans 15 amino acids. V shed 0 bases and J 6 bases; nucleotides not matched to a gene: 7. Here the CDR3 reads CAWSVGSSGTNEQFF. The CDR3 DNA sequence: TGTGCCTGGAGTGTAGGTAGTAGCGGGACCAATGAGCAGTTCTTC.